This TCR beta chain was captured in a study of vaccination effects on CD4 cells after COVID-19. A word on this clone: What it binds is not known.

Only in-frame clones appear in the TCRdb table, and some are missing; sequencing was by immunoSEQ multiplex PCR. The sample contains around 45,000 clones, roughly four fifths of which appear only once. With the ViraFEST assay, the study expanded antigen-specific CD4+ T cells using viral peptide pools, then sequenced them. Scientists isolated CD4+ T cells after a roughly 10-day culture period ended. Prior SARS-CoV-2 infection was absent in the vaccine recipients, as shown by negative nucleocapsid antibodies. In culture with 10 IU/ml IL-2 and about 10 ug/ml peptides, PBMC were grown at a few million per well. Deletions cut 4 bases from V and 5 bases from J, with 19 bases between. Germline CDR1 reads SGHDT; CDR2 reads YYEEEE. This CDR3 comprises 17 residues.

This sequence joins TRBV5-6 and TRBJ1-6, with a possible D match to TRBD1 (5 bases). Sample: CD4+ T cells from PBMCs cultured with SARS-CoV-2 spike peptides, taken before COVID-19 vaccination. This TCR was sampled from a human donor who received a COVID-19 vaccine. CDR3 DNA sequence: TGTGCCAGCAGCCCCCGAGTTTGGGGGATTAATAATTCACCCCTCCACTTT. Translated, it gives CASSPRVWGINNSPLHF.